This TCR beta chain stems from a study of CD8+CD57+ T cells in acquired aplastic anemia. According to the study, genomic DNA was the template for TCR beta VDJ and CDR3 profiling. MiXCR, applied by TCRdb to the reads, yields one record per CDR3 protein. The table records hundreds of thousands of distinct CDR3 sequences, about two thirds of them present only once. After removal of 5 bases from V and 4 bases from J, the junction contained 10 bases not matched to a gene. Germline loops: CDR1 DFQATT, CDR2 SNEGSKA (reference sequence). This CDR3 is built from 14 residues. V and J are TRBV20-1 and TRBJ2-7, with 8 bases aligning to TRBD1. The source of this sequence is a human donor in good health, serving as a control. Specimen: sorted CD4+, CD8+, or CD8+CD57+ T cells (not recorded which) from PBMCs. The CDR3 DNA is TGCAGTGCTGCCCCTGGACAGGGAGGATACGAGCAGTACTTC. Translated: CSAAPGQGGYEQYF.